The rows below give T cell receptor beta chains drawn from one sample of a study of post-analysis software for immune sequencing data. From the PCR reads, TCRdb called clonotypes with MiXCR, one entry per CDR3 protein. The table has about 460,000 distinct CDR3 sequences, around 40% seen once. Sequenced sample: blood. The receptors derive from a girl under 18 with multiple sclerosis. Both conserved end residues are part of each CDR3. A D gene is named only where the DNA matches it firmly. Size tells how often a clone was seen (once, few, many) or the class of an expanded clone, and some rows leave it out.

j_call | v_call | d_call | clone_size | cdr3_aa | cdr3_nt
TRBJ2-1 | TRBV5-5 | - | few | CASSLGGPSLEQFF | TGTGCCAGCAGCTTGGGTGGCCCCAGTTTGGAGCAGTTCTTC
TRBJ2-3 | TRBV11-2 | - | - | CASSGRAGLSTDTQYF | TGTGCCAGCAGCGGCCGGGCAGGGTTAAGCACAGATACGCAGTATTTT
TRBJ2-5 | TRBV6-6 | - | few | CASSYSGYGYQETQYF | TGTGCCAGCAGTTACAGTGGTTACGGGTACCAAGAGACCCAGTACTTC
TRBJ2-7 | TRBV29-1 | TRBD1 | once | CSVEGGQGRSEQYF | TGCAGCGTTGAAGGGGGACAGGGAAGGAGCGAGCAGTACTTC
TRBJ1-2 | TRBV6-5 | - | - | CASSYSGGSYGYTF | TGTGCCAGCAGTTACTCCGGGGGGAGCTATGGCTACACCTTC
TRBJ2-4 | TRBV3-1 | - | once | CASSQQGEQYF | TGTGCCAGCAGCCAACAGGGAGAGCAGTACTTC
TRBJ2-3 | TRBV7-6 | TRBD1 | - | CASSLARQGVADTQYF | TGTGCCAGCAGCTTAGCCAGACAGGGGGTGGCAGATACGCAGTATTTT
TRBJ2-7 | TRBV10-3 | TRBD1 | few | CAISGKGDRGYEQYF | TGTGCCATCAGTGGAAAGGGGGACAGGGGTTACGAGCAGTACTTC
TRBJ2-5 | TRBV27 | - | - | CASSLSGLMGETQYF | TGTGCCAGCAGTTTATCAGGGCTTATGGGAGAGACCCAGTACTTC
TRBJ2-1 | TRBV20-1 | TRBD2 | - | CSARDLGLAGEWNEQFF | TGCAGTGCTAGAGACCTGGGACTAGCGGGAGAATGGAATGAGCAGTTCTTC